The 5 T cell receptor beta chains presented below share a single source sample, sequenced in a study of beta chain features in type 1 diabetes (dated by TCRdb to the late 2010s). Library prep was done by the immunoSEQ multiplex PCR assay. The entire isolated RNA was reverse transcribed using the High Capacity cDNA Reverse Transcription Kit, and thus expressed TCRB transcripts were sequenced. Drawn from immuneACCESS, this table holds only the in-frame rearrangements with V and J called that TCRdb kept. Clones are partly lost; checked studies trace under half to an unresolved V gene and leave the rest unexplained. The sample has under 350,000 clones on record, 8% of them singletons. Over 0.8% of the sample is in the top ten clones. The sequenced sample was central memory CD4+ T cells from blood. These TCRs come from a woman aged 18-29 years in good health.

This clone occurred a few times. The CDR3 here is CASSQRTGTQPQHF. The CDR3 DNA is TGCGCCAGCAGCCAAAGGACAGGGACTCAGCCCCAGCATTTT. The V call is TRBV4-1, the J call TRBJ1-5; 8 bases line up with TRBD1. The CDR3 consists of 14 residues. Germline assignment: CDR1 MGHRA and CDR2 YSYEKL. The V and J ends lost 2 bases and 6 bases, in that order; junction bases with no gene match: 3.

This clone was picked up a small number of times. The chain recombines TRBV9 with TRBJ1-1, with D hard to call. V was pared by 4 bases and J by 10 bases, with 14 bases between. The CDR3 spans 12 residues. Germline-derived CDR1 and CDR2 are SGDLS and YYNGEE. The CDR3 DNA sequence: TGTGCCAGCAGCCTCCGCGAGAGGCCAGCTTTCTTT. It translates to CASSLRERPAFF. Based on the CDR3 plus reference TRBV9 and TRBJ1-1, the full variable domain is DSGVTQTPKHLITATGQRVTLRCSPRSGDLSVYWYQQSLDQGLQFLIQYYNGEERAKGNILERFSAQQFPDLHSELNLSSLELGDSALYFCASSLRERPAFFGQGTRLTVV.

V usage is TRBV11-2 and J usage is TRBJ2-3; 12 bases are shared with TRBD2. J was trimmed by 3 bases and V by 6 bases; bases with no gene match: 7. The CDR3 runs to 16 residues. Per germline, CDR1 SGHAT and CDR2 FQNNGV. This CDR3 reads CASRRTGTSGTDTQYF. The CDR3 DNA reads as TGTGCCAGCAGGCGGACCGGGACTAGCGGGACAGATACGCAGTATTTT.

This clone was seen repeatedly, ten times or more. The V call is TRBV29-1, the J call TRBJ2-3; no definite D call. V was pared by 5 bases and J by 7 bases, with 10 bases between. The CDR3 totals 11 residues. Germline CDR1 and CDR2: SQVTM and ANQGSEA. CDR3 in DNA: TGCAGCGTTCCAAGACCCAATACGCAGTATTTT. This translates into CSVPRPNTQYF.

The chain joins TRBV5-1 to TRBJ1-3; D is ambiguous. Germline V gives CDR1 SGHRS, CDR2 YFSETQ. V was cut by 0 bases and J by 4 bases, with 11 bases left in between. This CDR3 comprises 15 residues. The CDR3 here is CASSLAPGSGNTIYF. DNA of the CDR3: TGCGCCAGCAGCTTGGCCCCGGGCTCGGGAAACACCATATATTTT.